The 16 T cell receptor beta chains in this list originate from one sample, sequenced in a study of T cells in Graves' hyperthyroidism and ophthalmopathy. The CDR3 regions of TCR beta were amplified from RNA transcripts. Using the HTBI primer set, a first-round RT-PCR was run on the TCR CDR3. MiXCR, run by TCRdb on the multiplex PCR reads, gives a single entry per CDR3 protein. The data show approximately 380,000 distinct CDR3 sequences, over 12% seen once. The sequenced sample was blood. The source is a man aged 45 to 65 with Graves' ophthalmopathy.

This clonotype occurred many times. The chain combines TRBV6-1 with TRBJ2-7; D call uncertain. This CDR3 spans 16 amino acids. Trimming cost V 3 bases and J 0 bases, with 15 bases left between them. Germline assignment: CDR1 MNHNS and CDR2 SASEGT. The chain's CDR3 is CASSEPPTGHSYEQYF. The CDR3, as DNA: TGTGCCAGCAGTGAGCCACCAACCGGGCACTCCTACGAGCAGTACTTC.

This clonotype was counted between two and nine times. This rearrangement joins TRBV19 to TRBJ1-2, with D perhaps TRBD1 (5 bases). V dropped 3 bases and J dropped 7 bases, with 21 bases sitting between them. Germline V gives CDR1 LNHDA, CDR2 SQIVND (reference sequence). The CDR3 contains 16 residues. The CDR3 region has the DNA TGTGCCAGTAGTATCTCCGGGGCCAGGGAGGATGGTGGCTACACCTTC. It codes for CASSISGAREDGGYTF.

This clonotype was observed many times. The rearrangement uses TRBV9 and TRBJ2-2; no definite D call. The germline gives CDR1 SGDLS, CDR2 YYNGEE. The CDR3 is 14 residues long. The ends were cut back, 0 bases at V and 5 bases at J, with 8 bases in the middle. The CDR3 nucleotides are TGTGCCAGCAGCGTAGGGGTAAAGACCGGGGAGCTGTTTTTT. This translates into CASSVGVKTGELFF.

As regards this clonotype: This may arise from a read error, as a much more abundant clone is one base away. The rearrangement joins TRBV20-1 to TRBJ2-4; 8 nucleotides align to TRBD2. Judging by the DNA end, TRBJ2-1 fits better; the J call may be wrong. Germline V gives CDR1 DFQATT, CDR2 SNEGSKA (reference sequence). The CDR3 runs to 14 residues. CDR3 coding DNA: TGCAGTGCTAGTTTACTAGCGGTCAAAAACATTCAGTTCTTC. It yields the protein CSASLLAVKNIQFF.

In its sample, this clonotype was seen a few times. The chain has TRBV4-1 and TRBJ1-2; maybe TRBD1 (5 bases). This CDR3 has 15 residues. The V gene lost 4 bases and the J gene lost 5 bases, with 17 bases spanning the gap. Germline V gene data show CDR1 as MGHRA and CDR2 as YSYEKL. The CDR3 reads CASSPPGTEEYGYTF. The CDR3 DNA reads TGCGCCAGCAGCCCTCCCGGGACGGAAGAGTATGGCTACACCTTC.

The chain recombines TRBV18 with TRBJ2-3; TRBD2 matches at 13 bases. This CDR3 comprises 16 residues. Germline CDR1 is KGHSH and CDR2 is LQKENI. The V segment lost 8 bases and the J segment 5 bases; nucleotides outside the gene matches: 10. CDR3 nucleotides: TGTGCCAGCCGTCGGACTAGCGGGAGTGGCAGAGATACGCAGTATTTT. Its protein product is CASRRTSGSGRDTQYF.

This clonotype occurred many times. The rearrangement uses TRBV20-1 and TRBJ2-7; 7 positions agree with TRBD1. The germline CDR1 and CDR2 sequences are DFQATT and SNEGSKA (reference sequence). The CDR3 contains 15 residues. J gave up 3 bases and V 1 base, and 9 bases lay outside the gene matches. DNA for the CDR3: TGCAGTGCTAGAGCTCAGGGGGAAGGGTTCTACGAGCAGTACTTC. This translates into CSARAQGEGFYEQYF.

This clonotype was detected ten times or more. The chain is built from TRBV18 and TRBJ1-1; TRBD1 might be the D (6 bases). The CDR3 sequence is 12 residues long. Per germline, CDR1 KGHSH and CDR2 LQKENI. V was trimmed by 4 bases and J by 7 bases, leaving 10 bases between them. CDR3 in amino acids: CASSHRQDEAFF. CDR3 in DNA: TGTGCCAGCTCACACCGACAGGATGAAGCTTTCTTT.

This clonotype came up a few times. This chain links TRBV24-1 with TRBJ2-1; 14 bases fit TRBD2. Germline values: CDR1 KGHDR, CDR2 SFDVKD. The CDR3 consists of 17 residues. V was clipped by 12 bases and J by 1 base; unmatched bases: 10. The CDR3, as DNA: TGTGCCGTCACGACTAGCGGGAGGGGGGGGTCCTACAATGAGCAGTTCTTC. Amino acids: CAVTTSGRGGSYNEQFF.

The chain carries TRBV4-2 and TRBJ2-1; TRBD2 matches 8 bases. The ends lost 0 bases at V and 11 bases at J; junction bases unmatched: 12. The CDR3 is 16 amino acids. Germline CDR1 is LGHNA and CDR2 is YNFKEQ. DNA of the CDR3: TGTGCCAGCAGCCAAGATGTGACGGGAGGGCCTCCGAAGCAGTTCTTC. It yields the protein CASSQDVTGGPPKQFF.

This clonotype was seen many times. The DNA for the CDR3 is TGTGCCTGGAGTAGTTACAGGGCAAGTCGCACAGATACGCAGTATTTT. Its protein is CAWSSYRASRTDTQYF. The chain links TRBV30 to TRBJ2-3, with D perhaps matching TRBD1 (6 bases). Trimming removed 2 bases at V and 1 base at J, with 16 bases between. The CDR3 length is 16 residues. Germline V gives CDR1 GTSNPN, CDR2 SVGIG (reference sequence).

This clonotype was recorded a few times. The genes are TRBV19 and TRBJ2-5, with a weak D call TRBD2 (5 bases). The CDR3 is made up of 14 amino acids. Trimming left V 4 bases short and J 5 bases short, with 14 bases between. Germline CDR1 and CDR2: LNHDA and SQIVND (reference sequence). Here the CDR3 DNA reads TGTGCCAGTAGTACCCTTGGGAGTAGCGAGACCCAGTACTTC. This translates into CASSTLGSSETQYF.

This clonotype has a single count. The chain is built from TRBV18 and TRBJ2-5, with D hard to call. V gave up 2 bases and J gave up 1 base, with 5 bases separating them. This CDR3 region has 13 residues. Germline V gives CDR1 KGHSH, CDR2 LQKENI. The CDR3 loop is CASSPVSQETQYF. The CDR3 region has the DNA TGTGCCAGCTCACCAGTGAGCCAAGAGACCCAGTACTTC.

This clonotype appeared a few times. The V gene is TRBV11-2, the J gene TRBJ2-7; no clear D. This CDR3 has 12 amino acids. Germline V gives CDR1 SGHAT, CDR2 FQNNGV. V lost 5 bases and J 5 bases, leaving 10 bases between the germline ends. Here the CDR3 DNA reads TGTGCCAGCAGCCCCGTAGGTAACGAGCAGTACTTC. This codes for CASSPVGNEQYF.

This clonotype was recorded at least ten times. The chain uses TRBV3-1 and TRBJ2-5; 11 bases line up with TRBD2. V lost 8 bases and J lost 4; bases outside the gene matches: 9. The germline V gene encodes CDR1 LGHDT and CDR2 YNNKEL (reference sequence). This CDR3 comprises 15 residues. CDR3 nucleotides: TGTGCCAGCGTGGATAGCACTAGCGGGAGAGAGACCCAGTACTTC. Its protein product is CASVDSTSGRETQYF.

The V gene is TRBV6-2 or TRBV6-3, the J gene TRBJ2-1, with 14 bases fitting TRBD2. The germline CDR1 and CDR2 sequences are MNHEY and SVGEGT. The CDR3 is made up of 14 amino acids. J lost 8 bases, V lost 8 bases, and 5 bases had no gene match. In nucleotides, the CDR3 is TGTGCCAGCCAGGGACTAGCGGGAGTCTATGAGCAGTTCTTC. As protein: CASQGLAGVYEQFF.